A selection of T cell receptor beta chains follows, all from one sample in a study of sequential checkpoint blockade in melanoma. Using immunoSEQ multiplex PCR, the repertoire was profiled, and TCRdb retains in-frame clones only, with some absent. The sample holds some 14,000 clones, 50% to 55% seen once. The sample was CD8+ T cells sorted from blood (inferred from file names), taken from a patient given nivolumab and ipilimumab in sequence. All receptors come from a human donor with melanoma. The CDR3 runs from the conserved cysteine through the conserved F or W. A D gene is named only where the DNA matches it firmly. Some rows have no size entry. The others give once, few or many, or a class for an expanded clone.

CDR3 protein: CASSSSSNGELFF
CDR3 DNA: TGCGCCAGCAGCTCATCGTCTAACGGGGAGCTGTTTTTT
J gene: TRBJ2-2
V gene: TRBV5-1
D gene: -
clone size: -

CDR3 protein: CASSLDQEETQYF
CDR3 DNA: TGCGCCAGCAGCTTGGACCAGGAAGAGACCCAGTACTTC
J gene: TRBJ2-5
V gene: TRBV5-1
D gene: -
clone size: few

CDR3 protein: CASSDWTVSGTDTQYF
CDR3 DNA: TGTGCCAGCAGTGATTGGACTGTCTCTGGCACAGATACGCAGTATTTT
J gene: TRBJ2-3
V gene: TRBV2
D gene: -
clone size: few

CDR3 protein: CASSPLGAGLNYGYTF
CDR3 DNA: TGTGCCAGCAGTCCCCTCGGCGCAGGACTGAACTATGGCTACACCTTC
J gene: TRBJ1-2
V gene: TRBV27
D gene: -
clone size: -

CDR3 protein: CASSYHGQGEQYF
CDR3 DNA: TGTGCCAGCAGTTATCACGGACAGGGAGAGCAGTATTTT
J gene: TRBJ2-3
V gene: TRBV6-5
D gene: TRBD1
clone size: -

CDR3 protein: CASSGTGPDSYEQYF
CDR3 DNA: TGTGCCAGCAGCGGGACAGGGCCCGACTCCTACGAGCAGTACTTC
J gene: TRBJ2-7
V gene: TRBV6-1
D gene: TRBD1
clone size: once

CDR3 protein: CAPSGREGKRENSPLHF
CDR3 DNA: TGTGCCCCCTCGGGCAGGGAAGGAAAGAGAGAAAATTCACCCCTCCACTTT
J gene: TRBJ1-6
V gene: TRBV21-1
D gene: -
clone size: few

CDR3 protein: CASSWGVNTEAFF
CDR3 DNA: TGTGCCAGCAGTTGGGGGGTGAACACTGAAGCTTTCTTT
J gene: TRBJ1-1
V gene: TRBV6-1
D gene: -
clone size: few

CDR3 protein: CASSLAGGELFF
CDR3 DNA: TGCGCCAGCAGCTTGGCCGGCGGGGAGCTGTTTTTT
J gene: TRBJ2-2
V gene: TRBV5-1
D gene: -
clone size: few

CDR3 protein: CAISDVLAGDTQYF
CDR3 DNA: TGTGCCATCAGTGACGTACTAGCGGGAGATACGCAGTATTTT
J gene: TRBJ2-3
V gene: TRBV10-3
D gene: TRBD2
clone size: -

CDR3 protein: CASSVDRDSPYEQYF
CDR3 DNA: TGTGCCAGCAGTGTCGACAGGGACTCCCCCTACGAGCAGTACTTC
J gene: TRBJ2-7
V gene: TRBV6-5
D gene: -
clone size: -

CDR3 protein: CAISAIGGSGNTIYF
CDR3 DNA: TGTGCCATCAGCGCGATAGGGGGCTCTGGAAACACCATATATTTT
J gene: TRBJ1-3
V gene: TRBV10-3
D gene: -
clone size: -

CDR3 protein: CASSNPGEMNTEAFF
CDR3 DNA: TGTGCCAGCAGCAACCCAGGGGAGATGAACACTGAAGCTTTCTTT
J gene: TRBJ1-1
V gene: TRBV7-9
D gene: -
clone size: -

CDR3 protein: CASSAPQGFSNQPQHF
CDR3 DNA: TGTGCCAGTAGTGCTCCCCAGGGCTTTAGCAATCAGCCCCAGCATTTT
J gene: TRBJ1-5
V gene: TRBV19
D gene: -
clone size: few

CDR3 protein: CASSESRQGAYEQYF
CDR3 DNA: TGTGCCAGCAGTGAATCGAGACAGGGGGCCTACGAGCAGTACTTC
J gene: TRBJ2-7
V gene: TRBV6-1
D gene: TRBD1
clone size: -

CDR3 protein: CASTPANTGELFF
CDR3 DNA: TGTGCCAGCACGCCAGCGAACACCGGGGAGCTGTTTTTT
J gene: TRBJ2-2
V gene: TRBV6-5
D gene: -
clone size: -

CDR3 protein: CASSQTSGSGEQYF
CDR3 DNA: TGTGCCAGCAGCCAGACTAGTGGGAGTGGCGAGCAGTACTTC
J gene: TRBJ2-7
V gene: TRBV7-6
D gene: -
clone size: few

CDR3 protein: CASSPPGTEAFF
CDR3 DNA: TGTGCCAGCAGCCCACCGGGCACTGAAGCTTTCTTT
J gene: TRBJ1-1
V gene: TRBV5-4
D gene: -
clone size: -

CDR3 protein: CSVEDELAGEYEQYF
CDR3 DNA: TGCAGCGTTGAAGACGAACTAGCGGGAGAGTACGAGCAGTACTTC
J gene: TRBJ2-7
V gene: TRBV29-1
D gene: TRBD2
clone size: -

CDR3 protein: CAGSRGDSTEAFF
CDR3 DNA: TGTGCCGGATCCCGGGGGGATAGCACTGAAGCTTTCTTT
J gene: TRBJ1-1
V gene: TRBV30
D gene: -
clone size: -

CDR3 protein: CASSEYNQNTEAFF
CDR3 DNA: TGTGCCAGCAGTGAATACAACCAGAACACTGAAGCTTTCTTT
J gene: TRBJ1-1
V gene: TRBV6-5
D gene: -
clone size: few

CDR3 protein: CASSRQGDEQYF
CDR3 DNA: TGTGCCAGCAGTCGACAGGGGGACGAGCAGTACTTC
J gene: TRBJ2-7
V gene: TRBV6-6
D gene: TRBD1
clone size: -

CDR3 protein: CASSILTANTGELFF
CDR3 DNA: TGTGCCAGTAGTATTTTAACAGCCAACACCGGGGAGCTGTTTTTT
J gene: TRBJ2-2
V gene: TRBV19
D gene: -
clone size: -

CDR3 protein: CASSLTGVYEQYF
CDR3 DNA: TGTGCCAGCAGTTTGACGGGGGTCTACGAGCAGTACTTC
J gene: TRBJ2-7
V gene: TRBV27
D gene: -
clone size: -

CDR3 protein: CASSPPDWGTNYGYTF
CDR3 DNA: TGTGCCAGCTCACCACCGGACTGGGGAACTAACTATGGCTACACCTTC
J gene: TRBJ1-2
V gene: TRBV18
D gene: -
clone size: -

CDR3 protein: CASSLAEPLDTQYF
CDR3 DNA: TGTGCCAGCAGCTTGGCCGAGCCCTTGGATACGCAGTATTTT
J gene: TRBJ2-3
V gene: TRBV5-4
D gene: -
clone size: -

CDR3 protein: CASSLRDSGENEQFF
CDR3 DNA: TGTGCCAGCAGCCTACGGGACTCTGGAGAGAATGAGCAGTTCTTC
J gene: TRBJ2-1
V gene: TRBV5-4
D gene: -
clone size: -

CDR3 protein: CASSLRGNTEAFF
CDR3 DNA: TGTGCCAGCAGTTTAAGGGGAAATACTGAAGCTTTCTTT
J gene: TRBJ1-1
V gene: TRBV27
D gene: -
clone size: -

CDR3 protein: CASSHQTGLNSPLHF
CDR3 DNA: TGCGCCAGCAGCCATCAAACAGGGTTGAATTCACCCCTCCACTTT
J gene: TRBJ1-6
V gene: TRBV4-3
D gene: -
clone size: few

CDR3 protein: CASRKDSDYGYTF
CDR3 DNA: TGTGCCAGCAGGAAGGACAGCGACTATGGCTACACCTTC
J gene: TRBJ1-2
V gene: TRBV27
D gene: -
clone size: -

CDR3 protein: CASSYPGVGEAFF
CDR3 DNA: TGTGCCAGCAGTTACCCAGGGGTAGGTGAAGCTTTCTTT
J gene: TRBJ1-1
V gene: TRBV6-5
D gene: -
clone size: medium-sized

CDR3 protein: CASSPGTGITYEQYF
CDR3 DNA: TGTGCCAGCAGTCCCGGGACAGGGATAACCTACGAGCAGTACTTC
J gene: TRBJ2-7
V gene: TRBV28
D gene: TRBD1
clone size: -

CDR3 protein: CASSDELSASSYNEQFF
CDR3 DNA: TGTGCCAGCAGTGACGAGCTGAGCGCGAGCTCCTACAATGAGCAGTTCTTC
J gene: TRBJ2-1
V gene: TRBV2
D gene: -
clone size: -

CDR3 protein: CASSIPAGEGYEQYF
CDR3 DNA: TGTGCCAGTAGTATACCAGCGGGAGAGGGTTACGAGCAGTACTTC
J gene: TRBJ2-7
V gene: TRBV19
D gene: TRBD2
clone size: -

CDR3 protein: CATSRDSGSEAFF
CDR3 DNA: TGTGCCACCAGCAGAGATTCAGGGTCTGAAGCTTTCTTT
J gene: TRBJ1-1
V gene: TRBV15
D gene: -
clone size: -

CDR3 protein: CASSLLVSYSPLHF
CDR3 DNA: TGTGCCAGCAGTTTACTAGTTTCCTATTCACCCCTCCACTTT
J gene: TRBJ1-6
V gene: TRBV28
D gene: -
clone size: -

CDR3 protein: CASSDLLTGRFYGYTF
CDR3 DNA: TGTGCCAGCAGCGACTTATTGACAGGGAGATTCTATGGCTACACCTTC
J gene: TRBJ1-2
V gene: TRBV9
D gene: TRBD1
clone size: -